This T cell receptor beta chain originates from a study of T cell clones after liver transplantation. TCRdb's copy holds only in-frame clones and misses some; the assay was immunoSEQ multiplex PCR. The top ten hold roughly 13% of the sample, which has fewer than 20,000 clones, approximately 88% seen once. Germline V CDR1 and CDR2: SGHDN, FVKESK. The CDR3 extends over 15 amino acids. The V end lost 1 base, the J end lost 5 bases, and 13 bases lay between the germline ends. The sequencing used CD8+ T cells from blood, collected before liver transplant. This sequence joins TRBV14 and TRBJ2-3; D call uncertain. This TCR derives from a human donor who received a liver transplant. CDR3 in amino acids: CASSQVSDWKDTQYF. The DNA for the CDR3 is TGTGCCAGCAGCCAAGTCAGCGACTGGAAAGATACGCAGTATTTT.